This T cell receptor (beta chain) comes out of a study of T cell changes during pregnancy in multiple sclerosis. Generated by immunoSEQ multiplex PCR, the TCRdb table keeps only in-frame clones and is missing some. The repertoire holds approximately 40,000 clones, 80% to 95% seen once, with 0.3% to 0.4% in the top ten. The sequences come from CD4+ T cells from peripheral blood mononuclear cells, collected in the third trimester of pregnancy. The TCR originated in a female donor in good health, enrolled as a control in a pregnancy study.

The DNA for the CDR3 is TGTGCCAGCAGCTTAAGTTCGGTCCCCTACGAGCAGTACTTC. Amino acid sequence: CASSLSSVPYEQYF. This chain uses TRBV7-3 with TRBJ2-7; no reliable D call. Per the germline V gene, CDR1 is SGHTA and CDR2 is FQGTGA. Trimming stripped 1 base from V and 2 bases from J, with 9 bases between. This CDR3 is 14 amino acids long. Complete variable domain (other parts from reference TRBV7-3 and TRBJ2-7): GAGVSQTPSNKVTEKGKYVELRCDPISGHTALYWYRQSLGQGPEFLIYFQGTGAADDSGLPNDRFFAVRPEGSVSTLKIQRTERGDSAVYLCASSLSSVPYEQYFGPGTRLTVT.